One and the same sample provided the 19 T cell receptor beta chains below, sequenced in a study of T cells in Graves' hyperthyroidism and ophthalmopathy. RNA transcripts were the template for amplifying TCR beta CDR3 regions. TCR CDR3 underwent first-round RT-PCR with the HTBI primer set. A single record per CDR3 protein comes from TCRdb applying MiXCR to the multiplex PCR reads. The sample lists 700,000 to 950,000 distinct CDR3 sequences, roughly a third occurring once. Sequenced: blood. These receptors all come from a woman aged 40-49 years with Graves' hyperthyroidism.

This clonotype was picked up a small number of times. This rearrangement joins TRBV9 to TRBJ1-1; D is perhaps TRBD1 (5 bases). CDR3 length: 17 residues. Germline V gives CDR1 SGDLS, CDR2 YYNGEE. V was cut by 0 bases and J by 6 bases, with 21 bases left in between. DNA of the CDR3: TGTGCCAGCAGCGTAGTAGGGGAGATTGGGGGGTCAGCTGAAGCTTTCTTT. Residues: CASSVVGEIGGSAEAFF.

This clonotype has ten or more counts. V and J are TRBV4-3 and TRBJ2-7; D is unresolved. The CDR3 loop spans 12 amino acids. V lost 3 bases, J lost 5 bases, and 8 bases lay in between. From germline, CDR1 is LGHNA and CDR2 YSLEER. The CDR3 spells CASSHRSDEQYF. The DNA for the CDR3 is TGCGCCAGCAGCCATAGGAGCGACGAGCAGTACTTC.

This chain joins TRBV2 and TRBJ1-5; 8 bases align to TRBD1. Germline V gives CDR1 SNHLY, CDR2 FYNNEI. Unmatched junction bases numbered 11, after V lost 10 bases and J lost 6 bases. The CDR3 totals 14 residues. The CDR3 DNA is TGTGCCAACAACCCCTCAGGGGGCGGTCAGCCCCAGCATTTT. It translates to CANNPSGGGQPQHF.

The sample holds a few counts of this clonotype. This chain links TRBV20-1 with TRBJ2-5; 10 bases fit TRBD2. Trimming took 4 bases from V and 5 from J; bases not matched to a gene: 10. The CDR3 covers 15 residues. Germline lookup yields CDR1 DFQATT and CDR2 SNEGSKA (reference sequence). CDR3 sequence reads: CSAMGLAGVDETQYF. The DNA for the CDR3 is TGCAGTGCTATGGGGCTAGCGGGGGTGGATGAGACCCAGTACTTC.

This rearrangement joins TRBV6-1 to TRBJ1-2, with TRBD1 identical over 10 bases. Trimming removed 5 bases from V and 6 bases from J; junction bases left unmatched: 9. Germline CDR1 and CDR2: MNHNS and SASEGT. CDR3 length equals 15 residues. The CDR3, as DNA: TGTGCCAGCAGTCGGCGGACAGGGGGTGACGATGGCTACACCTTC. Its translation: CASSRRTGGDDGYTF.

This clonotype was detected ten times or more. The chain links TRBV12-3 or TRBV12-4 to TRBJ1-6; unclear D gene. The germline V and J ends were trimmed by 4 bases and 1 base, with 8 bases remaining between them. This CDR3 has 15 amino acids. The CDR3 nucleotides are TGTGCCAGCAGTTCCCCCGGGTCCTATAATTCACCCCTCCACTTT. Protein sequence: CASSSPGSYNSPLHF.

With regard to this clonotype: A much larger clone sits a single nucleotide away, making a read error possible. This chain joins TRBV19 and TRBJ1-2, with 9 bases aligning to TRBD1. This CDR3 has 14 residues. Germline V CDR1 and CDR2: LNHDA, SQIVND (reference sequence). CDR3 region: CVTRDRDHNYGYTF. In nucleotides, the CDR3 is TGTGTCACCCGGGACAGGGATCACAACTATGGCTACACCTTC. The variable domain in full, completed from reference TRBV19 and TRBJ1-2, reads DGGITQSPKYLFRKEGQNVTLSCEQNLNHDAMYWYRQDPGQGLRLIYYSQIVNDFQKGDIAEGYSVSREKKESFPLTVTSAQKNPTAFYLCVTRDRDHNYGYTFGSGTRLTVV.

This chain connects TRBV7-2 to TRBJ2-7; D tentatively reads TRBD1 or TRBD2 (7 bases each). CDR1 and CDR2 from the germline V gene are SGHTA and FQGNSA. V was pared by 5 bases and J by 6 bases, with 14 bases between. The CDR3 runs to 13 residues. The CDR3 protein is CASSAGGEGEQYF. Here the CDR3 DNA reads TGTGCCAGCAGCGCAGGGGGGGAGGGCGAGCAGTACTTC.

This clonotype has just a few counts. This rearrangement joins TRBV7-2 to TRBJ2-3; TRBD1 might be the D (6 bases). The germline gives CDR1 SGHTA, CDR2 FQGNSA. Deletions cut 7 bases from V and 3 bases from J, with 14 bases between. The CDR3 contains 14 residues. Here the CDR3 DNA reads TGTGCCAGCACAACAGGGCAAGAGACAGATACGCAGTATTTT. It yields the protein CASTTGQETDTQYF.

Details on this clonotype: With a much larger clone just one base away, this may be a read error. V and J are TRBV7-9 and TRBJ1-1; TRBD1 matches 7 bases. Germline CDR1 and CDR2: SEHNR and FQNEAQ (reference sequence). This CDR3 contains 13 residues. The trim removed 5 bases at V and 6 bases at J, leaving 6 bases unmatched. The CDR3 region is CASSITGAAEAFF. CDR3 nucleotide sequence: TGTGCCAGCAGCATCACAGGGGCCGCTGAAGCTTTCTTT.

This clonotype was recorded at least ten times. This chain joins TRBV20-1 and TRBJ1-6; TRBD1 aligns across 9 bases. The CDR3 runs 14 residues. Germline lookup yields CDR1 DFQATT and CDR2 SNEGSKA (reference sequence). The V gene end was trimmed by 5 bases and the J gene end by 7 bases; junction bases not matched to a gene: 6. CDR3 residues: CSAPSGQGNSPLHF. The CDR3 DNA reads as TGCAGTGCTCCATCTGGACAGGGGAATTCACCCCTCCACTTT.

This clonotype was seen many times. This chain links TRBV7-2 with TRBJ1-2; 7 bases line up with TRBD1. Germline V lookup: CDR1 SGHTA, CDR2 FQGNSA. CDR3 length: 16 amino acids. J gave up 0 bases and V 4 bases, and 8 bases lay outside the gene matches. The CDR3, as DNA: TGTGCCAGCAGCTCCTATCGACAGGGCGCTAACTATGGCTACACCTTC. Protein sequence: CASSSYRQGANYGYTF.

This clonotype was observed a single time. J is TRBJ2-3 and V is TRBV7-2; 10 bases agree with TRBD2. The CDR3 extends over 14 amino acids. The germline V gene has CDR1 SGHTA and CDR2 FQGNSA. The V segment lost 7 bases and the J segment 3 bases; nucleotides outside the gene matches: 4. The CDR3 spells CASTVTSGTDTQYF. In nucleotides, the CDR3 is TGTGCCAGCACCGTGACTAGCGGGACAGATACGCAGTATTTT.

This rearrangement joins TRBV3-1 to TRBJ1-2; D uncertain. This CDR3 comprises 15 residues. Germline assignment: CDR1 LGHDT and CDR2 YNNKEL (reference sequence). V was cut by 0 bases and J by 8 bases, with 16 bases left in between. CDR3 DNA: TGTGCCAGCAGCCAAGAGCGGAAAGCAGCAGGAGGCTACACCTTC. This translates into CASSQERKAAGGYTF.

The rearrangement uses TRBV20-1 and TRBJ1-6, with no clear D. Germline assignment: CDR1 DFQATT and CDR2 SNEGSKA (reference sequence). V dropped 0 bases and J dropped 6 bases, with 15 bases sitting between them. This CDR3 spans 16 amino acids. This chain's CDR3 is CSAREDRVHFNSPLHF. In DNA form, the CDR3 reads TGCAGTGCTAGAGAAGACCGGGTCCACTTTAATTCACCCCTCCACTTT.

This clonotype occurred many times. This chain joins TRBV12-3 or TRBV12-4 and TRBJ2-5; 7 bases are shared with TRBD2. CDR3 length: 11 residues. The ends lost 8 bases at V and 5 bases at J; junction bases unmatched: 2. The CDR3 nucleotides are TGTGCCAGCGGGAGGGTGGAGACCCAGTACTTC. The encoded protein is CASGRVETQYF.

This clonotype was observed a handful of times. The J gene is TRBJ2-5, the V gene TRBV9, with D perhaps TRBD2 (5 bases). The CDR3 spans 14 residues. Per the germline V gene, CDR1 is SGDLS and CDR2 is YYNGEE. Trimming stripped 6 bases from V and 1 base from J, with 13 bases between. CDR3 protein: CASNDGLSQETQYF. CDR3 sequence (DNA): TGTGCCAGCAACGATGGACTGAGCCAAGAGACCCAGTACTTC.

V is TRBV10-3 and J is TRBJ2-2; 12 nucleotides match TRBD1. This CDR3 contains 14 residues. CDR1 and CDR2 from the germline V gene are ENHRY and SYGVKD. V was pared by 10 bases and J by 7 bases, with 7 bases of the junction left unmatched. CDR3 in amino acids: CASRGTGGFGELFF. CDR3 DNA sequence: TGTGCCAGCAGAGGGACAGGGGGCTTCGGGGAGCTGTTTTTT.

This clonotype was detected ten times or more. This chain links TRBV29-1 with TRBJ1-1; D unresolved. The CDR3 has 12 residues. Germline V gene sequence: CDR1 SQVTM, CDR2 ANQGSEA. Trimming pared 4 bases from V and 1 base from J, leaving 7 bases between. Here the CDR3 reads CSVGGGNTEAFF. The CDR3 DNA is TGCAGCGTTGGGGGAGGGAACACTGAAGCTTTCTTT.